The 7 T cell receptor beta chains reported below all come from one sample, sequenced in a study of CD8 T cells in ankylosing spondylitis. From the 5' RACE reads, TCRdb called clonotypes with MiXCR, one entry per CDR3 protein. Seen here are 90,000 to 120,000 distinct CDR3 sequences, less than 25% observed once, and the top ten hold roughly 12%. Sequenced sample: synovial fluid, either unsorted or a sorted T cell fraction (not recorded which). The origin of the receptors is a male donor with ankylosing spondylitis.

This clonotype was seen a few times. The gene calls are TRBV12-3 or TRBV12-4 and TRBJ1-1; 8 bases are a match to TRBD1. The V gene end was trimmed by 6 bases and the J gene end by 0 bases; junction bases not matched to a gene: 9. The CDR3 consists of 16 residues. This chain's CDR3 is CASSRRTGPMNTEAFF. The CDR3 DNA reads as TGTGCCAGCAGCCGTCGGACAGGGCCTATGAACACTGAAGCTTTCTTT.

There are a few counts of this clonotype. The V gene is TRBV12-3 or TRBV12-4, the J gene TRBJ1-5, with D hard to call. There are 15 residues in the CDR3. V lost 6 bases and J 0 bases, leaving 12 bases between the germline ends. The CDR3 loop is CASSPSRASNQPQHF. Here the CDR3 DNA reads TGTGCCAGCAGCCCCTCCCGGGCTAGCAATCAGCCCCAGCATTTT.

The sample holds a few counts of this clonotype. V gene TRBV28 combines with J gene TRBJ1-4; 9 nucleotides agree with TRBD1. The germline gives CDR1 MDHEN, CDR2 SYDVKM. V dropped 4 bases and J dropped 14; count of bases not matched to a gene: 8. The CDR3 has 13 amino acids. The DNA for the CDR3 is TGTGCCAGCAGTTCGGGACAGGGTATTTGGCTGTTTTTT. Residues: CASSSGQGIWLFF. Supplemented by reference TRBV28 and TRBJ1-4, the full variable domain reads DVKVTQSSRYLVKRTGEKVFLECVQDMDHENMFWYRQDPGLGLRLIYFSYDVKMKEKGDIPEGYSVSREKKERFSLILESASTNQTSMYLCASSSGQGIWLFFGSGTQLSVL.

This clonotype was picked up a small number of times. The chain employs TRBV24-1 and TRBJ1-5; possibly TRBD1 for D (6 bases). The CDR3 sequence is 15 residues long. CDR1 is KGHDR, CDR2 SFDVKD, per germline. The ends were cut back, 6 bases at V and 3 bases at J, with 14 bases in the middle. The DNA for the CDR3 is TGTGCCACCAGTCCCGGGGGCTCAGACAATCAGCCCCAGCATTTT. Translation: CATSPGGSDNQPQHF.

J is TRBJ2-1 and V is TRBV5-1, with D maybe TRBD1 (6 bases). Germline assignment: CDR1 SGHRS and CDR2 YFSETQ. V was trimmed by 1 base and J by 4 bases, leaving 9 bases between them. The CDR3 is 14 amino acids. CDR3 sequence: CASSLSGVYNEQFF. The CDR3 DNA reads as TGCGCCAGCAGCTTGTCAGGGGTTTACAATGAGCAGTTCTTC.

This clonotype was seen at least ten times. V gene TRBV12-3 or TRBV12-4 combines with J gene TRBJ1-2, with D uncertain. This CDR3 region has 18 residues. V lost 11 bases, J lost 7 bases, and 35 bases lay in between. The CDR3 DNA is TGTGCCTTCAGTTTAACGGTAGAGGACGCCGCTCGGGGAGTTGGCTACACCTTC. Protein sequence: CAFSLTVEDAARGVGYTF.

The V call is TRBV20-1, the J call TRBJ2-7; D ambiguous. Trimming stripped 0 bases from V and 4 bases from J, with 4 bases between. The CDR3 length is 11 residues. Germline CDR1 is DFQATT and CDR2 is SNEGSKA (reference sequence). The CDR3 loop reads CSAREAYEQYV. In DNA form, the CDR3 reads TGCAGTGCTAGAGAAGCTTACGAGCAGTACGTC.